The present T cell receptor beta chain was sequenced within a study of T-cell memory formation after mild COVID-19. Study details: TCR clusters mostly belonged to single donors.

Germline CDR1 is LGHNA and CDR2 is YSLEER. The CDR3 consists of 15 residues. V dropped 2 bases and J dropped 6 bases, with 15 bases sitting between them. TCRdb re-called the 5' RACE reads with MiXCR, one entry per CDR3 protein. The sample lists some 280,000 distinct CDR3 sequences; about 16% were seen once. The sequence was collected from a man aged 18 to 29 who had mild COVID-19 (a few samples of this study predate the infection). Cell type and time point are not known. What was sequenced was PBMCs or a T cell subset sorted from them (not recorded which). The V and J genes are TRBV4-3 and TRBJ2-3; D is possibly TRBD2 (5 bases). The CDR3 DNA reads TGCGCCAGCAGCCAACGACCCCAGCGGACGGATACGCAGTATTTT. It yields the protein CASSQRPQRTDTQYF.